The next 10 T cell receptor beta chains were all read from a single sample in a study of blood T cell repertoires in COVID-19. The repertoire was sequenced with immunoSEQ multiplex PCR; TCRdb's copy has only in-frame clones and lacks some. Altogether some 220,000 clones are present, nearly 85% being singletons, with the ten largest covering roughly 1.3%. Sequencing used peripheral blood. These receptors came from a woman younger than 45 with COVID-19, enrolled during active disease.

The genes are TRBV27 and TRBJ1-1; D might be TRBD1 (5 bases). The CDR3 loop spans 14 amino acids. Germline values: CDR1 MNHEY, CDR2 SMNVEV (reference sequence). Trimming took off 5 bases at V and 1 base at J, with 11 bases between the two ends. CDR3 region: CASSTFGGNTEAFF. The CDR3, as DNA: TGTGCCAGCAGTACTTTCGGGGGGAACACTGAAGCTTTCTTT.

This clone was seen only a few times. The rearrangement links TRBV20-1 to TRBJ2-7, with D hard to call. The CDR3 extends over 11 amino acids. The V gene lost 5 bases and the J gene lost 7 bases, with 12 bases spanning the gap. Germline CDR1 reads DFQATT; CDR2 reads SNEGSKA (reference sequence). The CDR3 spells CSAGKFDEQYF. In DNA, the CDR3 is TGCAGTGCTGGCAAATTTGATGAGCAGTACTTC.

The chain joins TRBV27 to TRBJ2-1; 8 nucleotides line up with TRBD2. Germline V CDR1 and CDR2: MNHEY, SMNVEV (reference sequence). The CDR3 is made up of 16 amino acids. Germline trimming cut 3 bases from V and 7 bases from J; bases unmatched to any gene: 11. DNA of the CDR3: TGTGCCAGCAGTTTCTCCGACGCGGGGGGATTTAATGAGCAGTTCTTC. Its protein is CASSFSDAGGFNEQFF.

The chain uses TRBV6-1 and TRBJ1-5; D is uncertain. The CDR3 loop spans 16 amino acids. The V end was cut by 1 base, the J end by 0 bases, with 10 bases between. Looked up from germline, CDR1 is MNHNS and CDR2 is SASEGT. The DNA of the CDR3 is TGTGCCAGCAGTGAAGGGGCCGAAAGTAGCAATCAGCCCCAGCATTTT. Translation gives CASSEGAESSNQPQHF.

J is TRBJ2-7 and V is TRBV1; the table assigns TRBD1, which was not confirmed against the DNA. TRBV1 is an annotated pseudogene. This CDR3 contains 13 residues. In nucleotides, the CDR3 is TGCACCAGCAGCCAAGGGACAGGGGTCGAGCAGTACTTC. Residues: CTSSQGTGVEQYF.

This clone came up a few times. The chain employs TRBV13 and TRBJ2-3; 10 bases align to TRBD2. The CDR3 has 15 amino acids. The germline V gene encodes CDR1 PRHDT and CDR2 FYEKMQ (reference sequence). V lost 1 base to trimming and J lost 4 bases; unmatched junction nucleotides: 2. The CDR3 bases are TGTGCCAGCAGCTTAGCTAGCGGGAGTGCAGATACGCAGTATTTT. It yields the protein CASSLASGSADTQYF. Full variable domain (missing parts from reference TRBV13 and TRBJ2-3): AAGVIQSPRHLIKEKRETATLKCYPIPRHDTVYWYQQGPGQDPQFLISFYEKMQSDKGSIPDRFSAQQFSDYHSELNMSSLELGDSALYFCASSLASGSADTQYFGPGTRLTVL.

This clone appeared a single time. CDR3 sequence: CASTPMGGFGYTF. The CDR3, as DNA: TGTGCCAGCACCCCCATGGGGGGGTTTGGCTACACCTTC. The genes are TRBV25-1 and TRBJ1-2, with D possibly TRBD1 on 5 matching bases. The germline gives CDR1 MGHDK, CDR2 SYGVNS. This CDR3 region has 13 residues. V dropped 7 bases and J dropped 7 bases, with 16 bases sitting between them.

The J gene is TRBJ1-1, the V gene TRBV11-1; TRBD1 agrees at 7 bases. Germline V gives CDR1 SGHAT, CDR2 FQDESV (reference sequence). This CDR3 has 15 amino acids. After removal of 5 bases from V and 3 bases from J, the junction contained 9 bases not matched to a gene. CDR3 protein: CASSRSTGKHTEAFF. CDR3 nucleotides: TGTGCCAGCAGCCGGTCGACAGGGAAGCACACTGAAGCTTTCTTT.

The V and J genes are TRBV5-3 and TRBJ1-2; TRBD1 matches at 8 bases. TRBV5-3 is given ORF status, its function remaining uncertain. This CDR3 comprises 13 residues. Trimming at V came to 4 bases and at J to 9 bases, leaving 8 bases not matched to a gene. The CDR3 spells CARSPGTGVSYTF. The CDR3 bases are TGTGCCAGAAGCCCCGGGACAGGCGTGAGCTACACCTTC.

V usage is TRBV29-1 and J usage is TRBJ2-1; 9 bases are shared with TRBD2. From germline, CDR1 is SQVTM and CDR2 ANQGSEA. V lost 4 bases and J lost 2; bases outside the gene matches: 15. The CDR3 runs to 18 residues. DNA for the CDR3: TGCAGCGTTGGAGTAGTGGCGGGAGGGTTTGTTCCCTACAATGAGCAGTTCTTC. Translation: CSVGVVAGGFVPYNEQFF.